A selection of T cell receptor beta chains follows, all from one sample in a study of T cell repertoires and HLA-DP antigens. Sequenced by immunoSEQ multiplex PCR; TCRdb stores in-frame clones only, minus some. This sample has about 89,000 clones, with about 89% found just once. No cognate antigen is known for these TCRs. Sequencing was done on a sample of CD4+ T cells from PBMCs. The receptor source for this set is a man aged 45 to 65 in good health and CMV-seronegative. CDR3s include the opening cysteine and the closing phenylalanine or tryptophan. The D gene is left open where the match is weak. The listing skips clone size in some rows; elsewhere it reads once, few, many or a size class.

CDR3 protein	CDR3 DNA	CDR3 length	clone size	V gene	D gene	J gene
CASSPGTGSVNTGELFF	TGTGCCAGCAGTCCCGGGACAGGGTCTGTGAACACCGGGGAGCTGTTTTTT	17	once	TRBV27	TRBD1	TRBJ2-2
CASSSQGGSYNEQFF	TGTGCCAGCAGCTCTCAGGGCGGCTCCTACAATGAGCAGTTCTTC	15	.	TRBV7-2	.	TRBJ2-1
CATGKHNTGELFF	TGTGCGACAGGGAAACACAACACCGGGGAGCTGTTTTTT	13	.	TRBV28	TRBD1	TRBJ2-2
CASSPNEKLFF	TGTGCCAGCTCTCCTAATGAAAAACTGTTTTTT	11	.	TRBV18	.	TRBJ1-4
CASSNTGIKQYF	TGTGCCAGCAGCAATACAGGGATAAAGCAGTACTTC	12	few	TRBV7-2	.	TRBJ2-7
CASSLDGTGTTTEAFF	TGCGCCAGCAGCTTGGATGGGACAGGGACGACCACTGAAGCTTTCTTT	16	.	TRBV5-1	TRBD1	TRBJ1-1
CASSLEPDTQYF	TGTGCCAGCAGCTTAGAGCCAGATACGCAGTATTTT	12	.	TRBV7-8	.	TRBJ2-3
CASSLVGAPLHF	TGTGCCAGCAGCTTGGTCGGGGCACCCCTCCACTTT	12	.	TRBV5-6	.	TRBJ1-6
CASSPGLAGGQETQYF	TGTGCCAGCTCACCGGGGCTAGCGGGAGGACAGGAGACCCAGTACTTC	16	.	TRBV18	TRBD2	TRBJ2-5
CSVVNRVNEQFF	TGCAGCGTTGTCAACAGGGTAAATGAGCAGTTCTTC	12	.	TRBV29-1	.	TRBJ2-1
CASSNRDGSYEQYF	TGTGCCAGTAGTAATCGGGACGGATCCTACGAGCAGTACTTC	14	.	TRBV19	.	TRBJ2-7
CASSLGGPVTYEQYF	TGTGCCAGCAGCTTAGGGGGCCCCGTTACCTACGAGCAGTACTTC	15	.	TRBV7-9	.	TRBJ2-7
CASTPRSSRITGELFF	TGTGCCAGTACTCCACGGAGCAGCAGGATCACCGGGGAGCTGTTTTTT	16	.	TRBV19	.	TRBJ2-2
CASSSGLGTGELFF	TGTGCCAGCAGCTCGGGACTAGGCACCGGGGAGCTGTTTTTT	14	.	TRBV7-2	TRBD2	TRBJ2-2
CASSLATAAPEAFF	TGTGCCAGCAGCTTGGCGACAGCTGCCCCGGAAGCTTTCTTT	14	.	TRBV7-9	.	TRBJ1-1
CASRSQGPGNTIYF	TGTGCCAGCAGGTCCCAGGGCCCTGGAAACACCATATATTTT	14	.	TRBV28	.	TRBJ1-3
CASEASGGADTQYF	TGTGCCAGCGAAGCTAGCGGGGGAGCAGATACGCAGTATTTT	14	once	TRBV7-8	TRBD2	TRBJ2-3
CASSSPGVAKQFF	TGTGCCAGCAGTTCCCCGGGGGTGGCTAAGCAGTTCTTC	13	.	TRBV28	.	TRBJ2-1
CASSLRGAPTYEQYF	TGTGCCAGCAGCTTAAGAGGGGCTCCAACCTACGAGCAGTACTTC	15	.	TRBV7-8	.	TRBJ2-7
CASRLYYGYTF	TGTGCCAGCAGATTATACTATGGCTACACCTTC	11	.	TRBV25-1	.	TRBJ1-2
CAWSHKTGFQETQYF	TGTGCCTGGAGCCATAAGACAGGATTCCAAGAGACCCAGTACTTC	15	.	TRBV30	.	TRBJ2-5
CASSQEVLADVYNEQFF	TGTGCCAGCAGCCAAGAGGTACTAGCGGACGTCTACAATGAGCAGTTCTTC	17	.	TRBV4-2	TRBD2	TRBJ2-1
CASSLEVSQPQHF	TGTGCCAGCAGCTTAGAGGTGAGCCAGCCCCAGCATTTT	13	once	TRBV7-6	.	TRBJ1-5
CASSLAGTASVNTEAFF	TGCGCCAGCAGCTTGGCCGGGACGGCGAGTGTGAACACTGAAGCTTTCTTT	17	.	TRBV5-1	.	TRBJ1-1
CSVPRLNEQFF	TGCAGCGTCCCCAGGCTTAATGAGCAGTTCTTC	11	.	TRBV29-1	.	TRBJ2-1
CASSRTGTGQSPLHF	TGTGCCAGCAGCCGAACCGGGACAGGGCAATCACCCCTCCACTTT	15	.	TRBV27	TRBD1	TRBJ1-6
CASSLAGALPQYF	TGTGCCAGCAGCTTAGCGGGGGCCCTTCCCCAGTACTTC	13	.	TRBV7-2	.	TRBJ2-5
CATRGYTNTEAFF	TGTGCCACCAGAGGGTACACGAACACTGAAGCTTTCTTT	13	.	TRBV27	.	TRBJ1-1
CASSGRDGEGYTF	TGTGCCAGCAGCGGCCGGGACGGCGAAGGCTACACCTTC	13	few	TRBV25-1	.	TRBJ1-2